This TCR beta chain appears in the sequencing data of a study of T cells in women clearing cervical HPV infection. For the study at large: Blood came at first lesion visit for cases, post-clearance for controls. HLA type stays a possible confounder, typing being limited.

Study-level results: TRBV6-7 abundance was lower in cases than controls (roughly 0.11% versus 0.16%).

immunoSEQ multiplex PCR used an average of roughly 1,100 ng genomic DNA. This table comes from immunoSEQ multiplex PCR, and its TCRdb copy is limited to in-frame clones, with some not included. Its listing shows tens of thousands of clones. V was pared by 6 bases and J by 6 bases, with 9 bases of the junction left unmatched. This CDR3 contains 14 residues. In the case of this clone: Its specificity is unknown. The observed sequence ends 3 residues before the CDR3 terminus, with the missing tail filled in from the germline J gene.

Material for sequencing was blood buffy coat. J is TRBJ2-7 and V is TRBV12-3 or TRBV12-4; 9 nucleotides agree with TRBD1. The clonotype originates from a woman aged 18 to 75 with a cervical HPV16 infection that either progressed to CIN3+ or cleared (not recorded which). This CDR3 is CASRTGTGNSEQYF. The part of the CDR3 DNA that was read is TGTGCCAGCAGGACCGGGACAGGGAATTCCGAG.